A single sample gave rise to the 2 T cell receptor beta chains below, sequenced in a study of blood T cell repertoires in COVID-19. Clones were sequenced by immunoSEQ multiplex PCR, and TCRdb holds only the in-frame ones, with some missing. The table records 50,000 or so clones, around 79% of them present only once. Material for sequencing was peripheral blood. Source of these receptors: a human donor with active or convalescent COVID-19. The donor label of this sample is uncertain.

This chain links TRBV18 with TRBJ1-2; tentatively, D is TRBD1 (5 bases). V gave up 6 bases and J gave up 0 bases, with 14 bases separating them. Germline CDR1 and CDR2: KGHSH and LQKENI. The CDR3 is 15 amino acids. Here the CDR3 reads CASSPSPGPNYGYTF. CDR3 DNA: TGTGCCAGCTCGCCCTCCCCAGGGCCTAACTATGGCTACACCTTC.

This chain links TRBV19 with TRBJ2-5; a possible D gene is TRBD1 (6 bases). CDR3 length: 15 amino acids. V lost 2 bases, J lost 3 bases, and 13 bases lay in between. The germline V gene encodes CDR1 LNHDA and CDR2 SQIVND (reference sequence). CDR3 sequence reads: CASSIPGAPKETQYF. The CDR3 coding sequence is TGTGCCAGTAGTATACCAGGGGCCCCAAAAGAGACCCAGTACTTC. The whole variable domain, filled in from reference TRBV19 and TRBJ2-5, reads DGGITQSPKYLFRKEGQNVTLSCEQNLNHDAMYWYRQDPGQGLRLIYYSQIVNDFQKGDIAEGYSVSREKKESFPLTVTSAQKNPTAFYLCASSIPGAPKETQYFGPGTRLLVL.